This T cell receptor (beta chain) stems from a study of radiotherapy plus CTLA-4 blockade in lung cancer. As for the study in general: Objective responses were documented in around 19% of patients, with disease control in 25% to 35%. Findings of the study overall: Radiotherapy with ipilimumab was followed by blood expansion of tumor-derived clones. Early blood T cell clone dynamics reportedly forecast response best, with interferon-beta.

The table came from immunoSEQ multiplex PCR; TCRdb's copy has only in-frame clones and leaves some out. The sample includes roughly 40,000 clones, 75% to 85% of them seen just once. This clone was seen only a few times. Its antigen remains unidentified. Receiving focal radiation plus CTLA-4 blockade with ipilimumab were patients who had chemo-refractory metastatic non-small-cell lung cancer. This TCR derives from a human donor with non-small cell lung cancer that progressed on radiotherapy plus ipilimumab. Sample: peripheral blood, taken from a patient treated with radiotherapy plus ipilimumab.

DNA of the CDR3: TGCGCCAGCAGTCAAAAGGACGGGGATGAGCAGTTCTTC. Protein sequence: CASSQKDGDEQFF. The V and J genes are TRBV23-1 and TRBJ2-1, with a possible D match to TRBD2 (5 bases). TRBV23-1 is known as an ORF, though its function is uncertain. The CDR3 extends over 13 amino acids. V lost 2 bases and J 8 bases, leaving 10 bases between the germline ends.